These 14 T cell receptor beta chains share one sample of origin, sequenced in a study of CD8 T cells in Susac syndrome (dated by TCRdb to the late 2010s). The library was prepared using the immunoSEQ multiplex PCR assay. RNA was extracted using the RNeasy kit, and roughly 0.5 to 1 ug of the RNA was reverse transcribed with random hexamers. TCRdb took the public reads, trimmed them with fastp at Q25, ran MiXCR for clone calling and kept in-frame beta chains. Under each unique CDR3 protein, matching rows form one entry showing the most common genes and DNA. A total of some 300,000 distinct CDR3 sequences appear in this sample, 89% of them only once. Approximately 0.18% of the sample is held by the ten biggest clonotypes. The sample was CD8+ T cells from PBMCs. The receptors stem from a human donor with multiple sclerosis.

The chain links TRBV9 to TRBJ2-5; maybe TRBD2 (6 bases). V lost 1 base and J 4 bases, leaving 14 bases between the germline ends. The CDR3 spans 15 residues. Germline V gene data show CDR1 as SGDLS and CDR2 as YYNGEE. The CDR3 protein is CASSVSGRPLETQYF. CDR3 DNA sequence: TGTGCCAGCAGCGTAAGTGGGAGGCCCCTAGAGACCCAGTACTTC.

The chain couples TRBV7-3 to TRBJ2-3; a weak D match, TRBD2 (7 bases). Germline CDR1 reads SGHTA; CDR2 reads FQGTGA. The CDR3 is 16 residues long. V lost 3 bases and J lost 2, with 15 bases in between. The DNA of the CDR3 is TGTGCCAGCAGCTTGGTCGGGGGGCCCTACACAGATACGCAGTATTTT. This sequence encodes CASSLVGGPYTDTQYF.

This clonotype was detected once. This rearrangement joins TRBV28 to TRBJ1-2; TRBD1 agrees at 8 bases. The V segment lost 9 bases and the J segment 7 bases; nucleotides outside the gene matches: 7. CDR3 length: 12 residues. Germline loops: CDR1 MDHEN, CDR2 SYDVKM. Here the CDR3 reads CASKTGDPGYTF. CDR3 bases: TGTGCCAGTAAGACAGGGGATCCTGGCTACACCTTC.

The chain combines TRBV15 with TRBJ2-2, with 8 positions matching TRBD1. V lost 4 bases to trimming and J lost 3 bases; unmatched junction nucleotides: 7. CDR1 is LNHNV and CDR2 is YYDKDF in the germline V gene (reference sequence). The CDR3 length is 16 residues. CDR3 region: CATSTGDRYHTGELFF. CDR3 sequence (DNA): TGTGCCACCAGCACCGGGGACAGGTATCACACCGGGGAGCTGTTTTTT.

This chain joins TRBV4-1 and TRBJ1-1; D gene unclear. Deletions cut 0 bases from V and 5 bases from J, with 10 bases between. The CDR3 has 14 amino acids. Germline V lookup: CDR1 MGHRA, CDR2 YSYEKL. As DNA, the CDR3 is TGCGCCAGCAGCCAAGATCGGACGTTGACTGAAGCTTTCTTT. This sequence encodes CASSQDRTLTEAFF.

J is TRBJ2-2 and V is TRBV15, with 9 bases fitting TRBD1. The length of the CDR3 is 21 residues. Germline V gene sequence: CDR1 LNHNV, CDR2 YYDKDF (reference sequence). The trim removed 0 bases at V and 6 bases at J, leaving 20 bases unmatched. In DNA, the CDR3 is TGTGCCACCAGCAGAGATCGGGCACAGGGGGCGCGAGGTTCGTACGCCGGGGAGCTGTTTTTT. It is translated as CATSRDRAQGARGSYAGELFF.

The chain couples TRBV6-5 to TRBJ1-1; possible D gene TRBD1, 5 bases. V gave up 2 bases and J gave up 10 bases, with 17 bases separating them. Germline CDR1 and CDR2: MNHEY and SVGAGI. CDR3 length: 14 amino acids. The chain's CDR3 is CASSYAPDILIAFF. The CDR3 DNA is TGTGCCAGCAGTTACGCACCGGACATCCTTATAGCTTTCTTT.

This clonotype appeared once. The chain uses TRBV4-3 and TRBJ2-7; TRBD2 matches 8 bases. V lost 3 bases and J lost 0; bases outside the gene matches: 7. CDR1 LGHNA and CDR2 YSLEER come from the germline V gene. The CDR3 is made up of 16 amino acids. CDR3 sequence: CASSQELAESSYEQYF. The CDR3 region has the DNA TGCGCCAGCAGCCAGGAACTAGCGGAAAGCTCCTACGAGCAGTACTTC.

In this sample, this clonotype turned up once. The genes are TRBV5-6 and TRBJ1-1; D not resolved. V was trimmed by 3 bases and J by 11 bases, leaving 11 bases between them. The length of the CDR3 is 11 residues. CDR1 and CDR2 (germline): SGHDT, YYEEEE. The CDR3 region has the DNA TGTGCCAGCAGCTCGGGTTTAGTGGCTTTCTTT. It codes for CASSSGLVAFF.

The rearrangement joins TRBV9 to TRBJ2-1, with unresolved D. Germline V gene lookup returns CDR1 SGDLS and CDR2 YYNGEE. Trimming shortened V by 0 bases and J by 10 bases, and 11 bases separated the two germline ends. CDR3 length: 13 residues. The DNA of the CDR3 is TGTGCCAGCAGCGTAGGCCTTGTGAACGAGCAGTTCTTC. Protein product: CASSVGLVNEQFF.

This rearrangement joins TRBV30 to TRBJ2-7; D uncertain. Germline assignment: CDR1 GTSNPN and CDR2 SVGIG (reference sequence). There are 11 residues in the CDR3. V was clipped by 3 bases and J by 3 bases, with 6 bases between them. The CDR3 loop is CAWSPHYEQYF. In DNA, the CDR3 is TGTGCCTGGAGCCCCCACTACGAGCAGTACTTC.

The chain has TRBV27 and TRBJ2-4, with D unclear. The germline V gene has CDR1 MNHEY and CDR2 SMNVEV (reference sequence). With 7 bases removed from V and 6 bases from J, the gap between germline ends came to 10 bases. There are 12 residues in the CDR3. As DNA, the CDR3 is TGTGCCAGCAAAGGGATGTTAAACATTCAGTACTTC. It yields the protein CASKGMLNIQYF.

J is TRBJ2-3 and V is TRBV24-1; D uncertain. The CDR3 runs to 17 residues. V lost 5 bases, J lost 3 bases, and 20 bases lay in between. Germline CDR1 is KGHDR and CDR2 is SFDVKD. The CDR3 DNA follows: TGTGCCACCAGTGCCCTCTCTACAGCCATAAGGACAGATACGCAGTATTTT. Translation: CATSALSTAIRTDTQYF.

The chain employs TRBV24-1 and TRBJ2-3; perhaps TRBD2 as D (5 bases). Trimming shortened V by 0 bases and J by 0 bases, and 6 bases separated the two germline ends. This CDR3 is built from 15 residues. The germline gives CDR1 KGHDR, CDR2 SFDVKD. This CDR3 is CATSDLAGSTDTQYF. The CDR3 DNA follows: TGTGCCACCAGTGATTTGGCGGGTAGCACAGATACGCAGTATTTT.